This TCR beta chain was found in a study of T cell responses to AZD1222 COVID-19 vaccine. Study-wide results and caveats: The study reported that nearly half of spike-specific TCRs target unmutated variant regions. Sampling captured repertoires only after the peak T cell response. Increased Spike-specific TCR breadth and depth were observed after two AZD1222 doses. Just 5 to 7 people given AZD1222 tested seropositive at baseline.

This table comes from immunoSEQ multiplex PCR, and its TCRdb copy is limited to in-frame clones, with some not included. Of tens of thousands of clones listed, around 80% are singletons. Comments on this clone: What it recognizes is unknown.

Germline V gives CDR1 SNHLY, CDR2 FYNNEI. The length of the CDR3 is 13 residues. Trimming shortened V by 7 bases and J by 7 bases, and 11 bases separated the two germline ends. This sequence originates from an adult in good health. The sequenced sample was peripheral blood, obtained on day 0 of AZD1222 vaccination. V gene TRBV2 combines with J gene TRBJ1-6, with D possibly TRBD1 on 6 matching bases. The CDR3 DNA reads TGTGCCAGCAAGGGACAACTCAATTCACCCCTCCACTTT. Its protein product is CASKGQLNSPLHF.